The next 21 T cell receptor beta chains were all read from a single sample in a study of CD8+ T cells in alopecia areata. RNA extraction was followed by reverse transcription into cDNA, which acted as the sequencing template. Assay: immunoSEQ multiplex PCR; the TCRdb copy retains only in-frame clones and omits some. The sample gives 160,000 or so clones, less than 80% of which show up once; about an eighth is in the top ten. The sequencing here drew on CD8+ T cells sorted from blood, taken at week 0. The receptors originated from a human donor with alopecia areata.

The rearrangement joins TRBV15 to TRBJ2-1, with 7 bases fitting TRBD2. Losses at the gene ends were 5 bases for V and 9 bases for J; bases not matched to a gene: 7. The CDR3 covers 13 residues. The V gene's germline CDR1 is LNHNV and CDR2 YYDKDF (reference sequence). CDR3 sequence: CATSPAGEVEQFF. In DNA, the CDR3 is TGTGCCACCAGCCCTGCGGGGGAGGTTGAGCAGTTCTTC.

The rearrangement joins TRBV10-3 to TRBJ1-2; D gene ambiguous. Looked up from germline, CDR1 is ENHRY and CDR2 is SYGVKD. The CDR3 sequence is 11 residues long. Trimming cost V 11 bases and J 4 bases, with 11 bases left between them. For the CDR3, the DNA is TGTGCCGTCGGGTTACCCTATGGCTACACCTTC. Its translation is CAVGLPYGYTF.

This chain links TRBV10-3 with TRBJ2-7; D unclear. V lost 9 bases, J lost 2 bases, and 11 bases lay in between. Per germline, CDR1 ENHRY and CDR2 SYGVKD. This CDR3 has 12 residues. The DNA of the CDR3 is TGTGCCATTGGGCCAGCCGCCTACGAGCAGTACTTC. Amino acids: CAIGPAAYEQYF.

This chain joins TRBV7-9 and TRBJ2-7; D call uncertain. The V and J ends lost 1 base and 3 bases respectively, with 7 bases between them. From germline, CDR1 is SEHNR and CDR2 FQNEAQ (reference sequence). The CDR3 contains 13 residues. Written as DNA, the CDR3 is TGTGCCAGCAGCTTAGGCGGAAACTACGAGCAGTACTTC. It translates to CASSLGGNYEQYF.

The V gene is TRBV12-5, the J gene TRBJ1-2, with D unclear. Germline V lookup: CDR1 LGHNT, CDR2 FRNRAP. This CDR3 has 14 amino acids. The V end lost 5 bases, the J end lost 4 bases, and 14 bases lay between the germline ends. The chain's CDR3 is CASGPPQEAYGYTF. CDR3 bases: TGTGCTAGTGGTCCCCCCCAGGAAGCCTATGGCTACACCTTC.

This chain links TRBV7-9 with TRBJ2-4, with 10 bases fitting TRBD1. The CDR3 length is 15 residues. Germline V gives CDR1 SEHNR, CDR2 FQNEAQ (reference sequence). V was pared by 0 bases and J by 4 bases, with 0 bases of the junction left unmatched. The CDR3 sequence: CASSLAGQGKNIQYF. Here the CDR3 DNA reads TGTGCCAGCAGCTTAGCGGGACAGGGGAAAAACATTCAGTACTTC.

The genes are TRBV5-6 and TRBJ2-1; D unresolved. Germline V gene lookup returns CDR1 SGHDT and CDR2 YYEEEE. V was clipped by 1 base and J by 9 bases, with 8 bases between them. The CDR3 sequence is 12 residues long. CDR3 sequence reads: CASSLSPPEQFF. CDR3 DNA sequence: TGTGCCAGCAGCTTGTCTCCCCCTGAGCAGTTCTTC.

V usage is TRBV30 and J usage is TRBJ2-3, with D perhaps TRBD1 (6 bases). This CDR3 spans 14 amino acids. V lost 4 bases to trimming and J lost 2 bases, with 13 bases between them. Germline V CDR1 and CDR2: GTSNPN, SVGIG (reference sequence). The CDR3 region is CAWNGQLLTDTQYF. CDR3 DNA sequence: TGTGCCTGGAACGGACAGCTACTCACAGATACGCAGTATTTT.

This chain links TRBV7-9 with TRBJ2-7; tentatively, D is TRBD1 or TRBD2 (6 bases each). Looked up from germline, CDR1 is SEHNR and CDR2 is FQNEAQ (reference sequence). Trimming stripped 1 base from V and 2 bases from J, with 12 bases between. The CDR3 runs to 15 residues. The CDR3 region has the DNA TGTGCCAGCAGCTTAGGGGGGGCCAGGACCTACGAGCAGTACTTC. Translating it yields CASSLGGARTYEQYF.

This clone appeared a few times. V gene TRBV27 combines with J gene TRBJ1-5, with D maybe TRBD1 (5 bases). This CDR3 is 14 amino acids long. V shed 2 bases and J shed 1 base, with 6 bases lying between them. CDR1 and CDR2 (germline): MNHEY, SMNVEV (reference sequence). The CDR3 bases are TGTGCCAGCAGTTTAAGGGGAAGCAATCAGCCCCAGCATTTT. The encoded protein is CASSLRGSNQPQHF.

The CDR3 DNA reads as TGTGCCAGCAGCAGCCCGACAGGGGTGGGCACTGAAGCTTTCTTT. Its translation is CASSSPTGVGTEAFF. V is TRBV7-9 and J is TRBJ1-1; 8 nucleotides line up with TRBD1. Germline V gives CDR1 SEHNR, CDR2 FQNEAQ (reference sequence). The junction had 9 bases not matched to a gene; V was cut back by 5 bases and J by 4 bases. The CDR3 loop spans 15 amino acids.

This chain connects TRBV5-1 to TRBJ2-5; 7 bases align to TRBD1. Germline V gives CDR1 SGHRS, CDR2 YFSETQ. This CDR3 region has 14 residues. J was trimmed by 5 bases and V by 3 bases; bases with no gene match: 7. CDR3 amino acids: CASSYRQGRETQYF. CDR3 in DNA: TGCGCCAGCAGCTACAGACAGGGTCGGGAGACCCAGTACTTC.

Turning to this clone: Other DNA sequences in the same sample also yield this CDR3. The rearrangement uses TRBV27 and TRBJ2-7; no reliable D call. Trimming shortened V by 0 bases and J by 4 bases, and 7 bases separated the two germline ends. Germline CDR1 is MNHEY and CDR2 is SMNVEV (reference sequence). The CDR3 is 13 amino acids. The DNA for the CDR3 is TGTGCCAGCAGTTTATCCCCCGCATACGAGCAGTACTTC. It is translated as CASSLSPAYEQYF.

J is TRBJ2-1 and V is TRBV29-1; unclear D gene. Per germline, CDR1 SQVTM and CDR2 ANQGSEA. Trimming left V 3 bases short and J 2 bases short, with 11 bases between. The CDR3 is 14 amino acids. CDR3 in DNA: TGCAGCGTTGACGCCCAAGGGCCCTACAATGAGCAGTTCTTC. Translated: CSVDAQGPYNEQFF.

The CDR3, as DNA: TGCGCCAGCAGCCAAGCCGCGGCAAATAGCAATCAGCCCCAGCATTTT. Protein sequence: CASSQAAANSNQPQHF. The V and J genes are TRBV4-1 and TRBJ1-5; D unresolved. This CDR3 contains 16 residues. Per the germline V gene, CDR1 is MGHRA and CDR2 is YSYEKL. Trimming took off 1 base at V and 0 bases at J, with 10 bases between the two ends.

The J gene is TRBJ2-5, the V gene TRBV6-1; the D gene is possibly TRBD1 (5 bases). The V end was cut by 6 bases, the J end by 4 bases, with 18 bases between. The V gene's germline CDR1 is MNHNS and CDR2 SASEGT. CDR3 length equals 15 residues. The CDR3: CASRKWWAGLETQYF. The DNA of the CDR3 is TGTGCCAGCAGGAAATGGTGGGCAGGGCTAGAGACCCAGTACTTC.

This clone was observed once. This rearrangement joins TRBV14 to TRBJ2-2; tentatively, D is TRBD1 or TRBD2 (6 bases each). In germline, CDR1 is SGHDN, CDR2 FVKESK. The CDR3 is 17 residues long. The V end lost 3 bases, the J end lost 5 bases, and 19 bases lay between the germline ends. The CDR3 protein is CASSHLPDYQGTGELFF. For the CDR3, the DNA is TGTGCCAGCAGCCACCTTCCGGACTACCAGGGGACCGGGGAGCTGTTTTTT.

CDR3 sequence reads: CASSALTGSPYEQYF. CDR3 DNA sequence: TGTGCCAGCAGCGCTCTAACAGGGAGCCCCTACGAGCAGTACTTC. The chain recombines TRBV9 with TRBJ2-7, with D possibly matching TRBD1 (6 bases). The V gene's germline CDR1 is SGDLS and CDR2 YYNGEE. The V end lost 3 bases, the J end lost 2 bases, and 15 bases lay between the germline ends. The length of the CDR3 is 15 residues.

This rearrangement joins TRBV25-1 to TRBJ2-7; TRBD2 is a possible D gene (6 bases). Looked up from germline, CDR1 is MGHDK and CDR2 is SYGVNS. CDR3 length equals 14 residues. V lost 10 bases to trimming and J lost 0 bases, with 16 bases between them. The CDR3 protein is CATKPGDSSYEQYF. Written as DNA, the CDR3 is TGTGCCACCAAACCGGGGGACTCCTCCTACGAGCAGTACTTC.

The chain combines TRBV19 with TRBJ1-2; a weak D match, TRBD1 (6 bases). This CDR3 spans 12 amino acids. The germline V gene has CDR1 LNHDA and CDR2 SQIVND (reference sequence). V lost 9 bases and J 4 bases, leaving 12 bases between the germline ends. The CDR3 bases are TGTGCCAGCCAAGGGGGTCTCTATGGCTACACCTTC. Protein: CASQGGLYGYTF.

This sequence joins TRBV30 and TRBJ2-5; D may correspond to TRBD1 or TRBD2 (7 bases each). Germline V CDR1 and CDR2: GTSNPN, SVGIG (reference sequence). The CDR3 has 10 residues. V was clipped by 5 bases and J by 9 bases, with 10 bases between them. CDR3 protein: CAWAGGAQYF. The CDR3 DNA is TGTGCCTGGGCAGGGGGGGCCCAGTACTTC. Together with reference TRBV30 and TRBJ2-5, the CDR3 gives the full variable domain: SQTIHQWPATLVQPVGSPLSLECTVEGTSNPNLYWYRQAAGRGLQLLFYSVGIGQISSEVPQNLSASRPQDRQFILSSKKLLLSDSGFYLCAWAGGAQYFGPGTRLLVL.